Sequencing of this T cell receptor (beta chain) was carried out in a study of T-cell reconstitution after alpha-beta-depleted transplantation in children. Preparation of the TCRbeta library was carried out with unique molecular identifiers. TCRdb re-analysed the PCR reads in MiXCR, keeping a single row per CDR3 protein. The data hold about 480,000 distinct CDR3 sequences, with approximately 12% observed a single time. This clonotype was found a few times. V lost 3 bases to trimming and J lost 5 bases, with 14 bases between them. Germline CDR1 reads SGHVS; CDR2 reads FQNEAQ. This CDR3 has 15 residues. The sample was PBMCs from the stem cell graft donor, taken from the stem cell graft. The rearrangement uses TRBV7-8 and TRBJ2-1, with D tentatively TRBD1 (6 bases). The sequence derives from a human donor who donated a stem cell graft to a child with combined immunodeficiency. The CDR3 loop reads CASSLTGPQNNEQFF. In DNA, the CDR3 is TGTGCCAGCAGCTTGACAGGTCCCCAGAACAATGAGCAGTTCTTC.